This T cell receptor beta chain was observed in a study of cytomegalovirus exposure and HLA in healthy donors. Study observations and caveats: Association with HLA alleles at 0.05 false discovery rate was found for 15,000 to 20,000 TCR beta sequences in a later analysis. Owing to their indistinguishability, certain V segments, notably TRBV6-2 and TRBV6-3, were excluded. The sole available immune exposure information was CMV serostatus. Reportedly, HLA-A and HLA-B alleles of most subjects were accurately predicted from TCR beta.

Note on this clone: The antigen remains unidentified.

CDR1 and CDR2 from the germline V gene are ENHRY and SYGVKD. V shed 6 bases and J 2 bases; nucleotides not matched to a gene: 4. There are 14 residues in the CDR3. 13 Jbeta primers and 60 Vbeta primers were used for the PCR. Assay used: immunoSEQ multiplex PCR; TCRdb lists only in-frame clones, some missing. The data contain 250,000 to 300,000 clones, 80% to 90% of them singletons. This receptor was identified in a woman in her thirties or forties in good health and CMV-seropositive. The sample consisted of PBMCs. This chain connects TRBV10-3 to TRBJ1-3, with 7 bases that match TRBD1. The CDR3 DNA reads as TGTGCCATCAGCAAAACAGGGGCTGGAAACACCATATATTTT. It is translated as CAISKTGAGNTIYF.